Following are 16 T cell receptor beta chains from one sample sequenced in a study of T-cell reconstitution after alpha-beta-depleted transplantation in children (dated by TCRdb to about 2016). The treatment or condition tag for this specimen amounts to: allogeneic hematopoietic cell transplantation with graft depleted of TCRalphabeta T cells and CD19 B cells. Libraries were built with PCR. Sequencing was performed on an Illumina HiSeq 2500. Molecular barcoding was employed in the preparation of TCR libraries, with unique molecular identifiers being used to normalize TCRbeta repertoire quantification. The raw public data were reprocessed by TCRdb itself: fastp quality trimming at Q25, MiXCR clonotype calling, in-frame beta chains only. Under each unique CDR3 protein, matching rows form one entry showing the most common genes and DNA. The sample yields around 580,000 distinct CDR3 sequences; roughly 24% were counted once. 12% to 15% of the sample goes to the ten largest clones.

The specimen comprised PBMCs, mostly from graft donor cells, sampled 360 days after TCRalphabeta/CD19-depleted stem cell transplant. The source is a boy under two years old who had a stem cell transplant for acute myeloid leukemia, so the T cells may come from the graft donor.

J is TRBJ2-7 and V is TRBV6-1; maybe TRBD2 (6 bases). Between the trimmed V and J ends, which lost 3 bases and 1 base, there was a span of 16 bases. Per germline, CDR1 MNHNS and CDR2 SASEGT. The CDR3 consists of 16 residues. The CDR3 sequence: CASSDPLGGVSYEQYF. The CDR3 coding sequence is TGTGCCAGCAGTGATCCCCTTGGCGGGGTATCCTACGAGCAGTACTTC.

This clonotype has a count of ten or more. The chain employs TRBV4-1 and TRBJ1-2; 8 nucleotides line up with TRBD1. The length of the CDR3 is 13 residues. The junction had 8 bases not matched to a gene; V was cut back by 6 bases and J by 8 bases. CDR1 and CDR2 (germline): MGHRA, YSYEKL. CDR3 region: CASRDTGGRGYTF. CDR3 bases: TGCGCCAGCAGAGATACAGGGGGACGGGGCTACACCTTC.

This clonotype was observed a handful of times. The DNA of the CDR3 is TGTGCCAGCAGCTCACAGGCGGGGGGCGGTCAGCCCCAGCATTTT. The encoded protein is CASSSQAGGGQPQHF. The rearrangement uses TRBV9 and TRBJ1-5; a possible D gene is TRBD1 (6 bases). The CDR3 has 15 amino acids. The V end lost 4 bases, the J end lost 6 bases, and 17 bases lay between the germline ends. CDR1 and CDR2 from the germline V gene are SGDLS and YYNGEE.

In its sample, this clonotype was seen once. The DNA for the CDR3 is TGCGCCAGCAGCACAGCAGGTTTCTCCTACGAGCAGTACTTC. Amino acids: CASSTAGFSYEQYF. The chain employs TRBV5-1 and TRBJ2-7; D call uncertain. The germline CDR1 and CDR2 sequences are SGHRS and YFSETQ. V gave up 4 bases and J gave up 0 bases, with 11 bases separating them. CDR3 length: 14 amino acids.

The chain uses TRBV20-1 and TRBJ2-3, with a tentative D call TRBD1 (6 bases). The CDR3 runs 13 residues. V dropped 3 bases and J dropped 8 bases, with 15 bases sitting between them. Germline loops: CDR1 DFQATT, CDR2 SNEGSKA (reference sequence). The CDR3 DNA follows: TGCAGTGCTAGTGCCCGAAAACAGGGTACGCAGTATTTT. It encodes CSASARKQGTQYF.

This clonotype was counted between two and nine times. This chain joins TRBV20-1 and TRBJ1-5, with D maybe TRBD1 (6 bases). The CDR3 covers 15 residues. Trimming cost V 0 bases and J 3 bases, with 12 bases left between them. Germline loops: CDR1 DFQATT, CDR2 SNEGSKA (reference sequence). The CDR3 is CSARDADSSNQPQHF. CDR3 DNA: TGCAGTGCTAGAGATGCGGACAGCTCCAATCAGCCCCAGCATTTT.

V and J are TRBV28 and TRBJ1-5; a possible D gene is TRBD1 (6 bases). Germline CDR1 reads MDHEN; CDR2 reads SYDVKM. The length of the CDR3 is 14 residues. V lost 9 bases to trimming and J lost 4 bases, with 16 bases between them. The CDR3 sequence is CASGGQGHNQPQHF. CDR3 nucleotides: TGTGCCAGTGGGGGGCAGGGCCATAATCAGCCCCAGCATTTT.

This clonotype came up many times. The chain employs TRBV13 and TRBJ2-1; 7 bases agree with TRBD1. Germline lookup yields CDR1 PRHDT and CDR2 FYEKMQ (reference sequence). J was trimmed by 10 bases and V by 5 bases; bases with no gene match: 11. The CDR3 length is 14 residues. The CDR3 loop is CASSPVGQYTEQFF. DNA of the CDR3: TGTGCCAGCAGCCCAGTGGGACAGTACACGGAGCAGTTCTTC. Combining the CDR3 with reference TRBV13 and TRBJ2-1 gives the whole variable domain AAGVIQSPRHLIKEKRETATLKCYPIPRHDTVYWYQQGPGQDPQFLISFYEKMQSDKGSIPDRFSAQQFSDYHSELNMSSLELGDSALYFCASSPVGQYTEQFFGPGTRLTVL.

This chain connects TRBV7-2 to TRBJ2-3; no reliable D call. CDR3 length: 15 amino acids. The germline V gene encodes CDR1 SGHTA and CDR2 FQGNSA. V lost 0 bases, J lost 4 bases, and 11 bases lay in between. CDR3: CASSLAASFSDTQYF. Here the CDR3 DNA reads TGTGCCAGCAGCTTAGCTGCAAGTTTTTCAGATACGCAGTATTTT.

The chain links TRBV20-1 to TRBJ2-7; TRBD2 matches at 8 bases. CDR1 is DFQATT, CDR2 SNEGSKA, per germline (reference sequence). Trimming at V came to 3 bases and at J to 3 bases, leaving 7 bases not matched to a gene. CDR3 size: 14 residues. The CDR3 DNA reads TGCAGTGCTAGTGGGCGGGGGGCTGGCTACGAGCAGTACGTC. Its translation: CSASGRGAGYEQYV.

The chain is built from TRBV15 and TRBJ1-6, with TRBD1 matching 7 bases. This CDR3 region has 13 residues. V dropped 9 bases and J dropped 7; count of bases not matched to a gene: 6. The germline V gene encodes CDR1 LNHNV and CDR2 YYDKDF (reference sequence). CDR3 region: CATNRGGNSPLHF. CDR3 bases: TGTGCCACTAACAGGGGAGGCAATTCACCCCTCCACTTT.

The genes are TRBV5-1 and TRBJ2-1; 9 bases are shared with TRBD2. This CDR3 is 15 amino acids long. Trimming took 0 bases from V and 5 from J; bases not matched to a gene: 3. The germline CDR1 and CDR2 sequences are SGHRS and YFSETQ. In DNA, the CDR3 is TGCGCCAGCAGCTTGGTAGCGGGGGCCAACAATGAGCAGTTCTTC. It is translated as CASSLVAGANNEQFF.

This clonotype was recorded at least ten times. The rearrangement links TRBV20-1 to TRBJ1-2; 8 nucleotides match TRBD1. Germline values: CDR1 DFQATT, CDR2 SNEGSKA (reference sequence). The V and J ends lost 0 bases and 7 bases, in that order; junction bases with no gene match: 4. This CDR3 comprises 13 residues. CDR3 DNA: TGCAGTGCTAGAGAGACAGGGGTTGGTGGCTACACCTTC. Residues: CSARETGVGGYTF.

This clonotype was seen ten or more times. The chain has TRBV3-1 and TRBJ2-5; D unresolved. This CDR3 spans 14 amino acids. Germline V lookup: CDR1 LGHDT, CDR2 YNNKEL (reference sequence). The V gene lost 1 base and the J gene lost 5 bases, with 11 bases spanning the gap. CDR3 nucleotide sequence: TGTGCCAGCAGCCAAGTTCACACTTCGGAGACCCAGTACTTC. This sequence encodes CASSQVHTSETQYF.

The rearrangement uses TRBV15 and TRBJ1-6, with no clear D. The CDR3 spans 12 residues. Germline CDR1 is LNHNV and CDR2 is YYDKDF (reference sequence). Trimming took 1 base from V and 8 from J, leaving 3 bases between them. This CDR3 is CATSRGYSPLHF. The DNA of the CDR3 is TGTGCCACCAGCAGAGGGTATTCACCCCTCCACTTT. The full variable domain, its missing parts supplied by reference TRBV15 and TRBJ1-6, is DAMVIQNPRYQVTQFGKPVTLSCSQTLNHNVMYWYQQKSSQAPKLLFHYYDKDFNNEADTPDNFQSRRPNTSFCFLDIRSPGLGDTAMYLCATSRGYSPLHFGNGTRLTVT.

The chain carries TRBV20-1 and TRBJ2-3; D is uncertain. This CDR3 comprises 15 residues. Trimming shortened V by 0 bases and J by 0 bases, and 10 bases separated the two germline ends. CDR1 and CDR2 (germline): DFQATT, SNEGSKA (reference sequence). The CDR3 sequence: CSARDGSSSTDTQYF. CDR3 bases: TGCAGTGCTAGAGATGGAAGTTCTAGCACAGATACGCAGTATTTT.